The 11 T cell receptor beta chains given below trace back to one sample, sequenced in a study of blood T cell repertoires in COVID-19. Clones were read by immunoSEQ multiplex PCR, and TCRdb kept only the in-frame ones, dropping some. Of 390,000 or so clones in the sample, around 91% were seen once. Sequenced: peripheral blood. The source is a man aged 18 to 29 with active or convalescent COVID-19.

This clone has a count of ten or more. This sequence joins TRBV28 and TRBJ1-5; D might be TRBD1 (5 bases). Trimming pared 6 bases from V and 3 bases from J, leaving 15 bases between. Germline V gene sequence: CDR1 MDHEN, CDR2 SYDVKM. This CDR3 comprises 15 residues. CDR3 sequence reads: CASSLDWGNNQPQHF. CDR3 bases: TGTGCCAGCAGCCTAGATTGGGGCAACAATCAGCCCCAGCATTTT.

In nucleotides, the CDR3 is TGTGCCAGCAGCGCAGGGGTGGGTGGCTACACCTTC. Amino acid sequence: CASSAGVGGYTF. This sequence joins TRBV9 and TRBJ1-2, with D maybe TRBD1 (6 bases). This CDR3 contains 12 residues. Trimming removed 3 bases from V and 7 bases from J, with 10 bases in between. From germline, CDR1 is SGDLS and CDR2 YYNGEE.

The V gene is TRBV19, the J gene TRBJ1-1, with 7 bases matching TRBD1. Germline CDR1 LNHDA, CDR2 SQIVND (reference sequence). The V segment lost 4 bases and the J segment 1 base; nucleotides outside the gene matches: 12. The CDR3 has 17 amino acids. The CDR3 protein is CASSKVLNRGPNTEAFF. CDR3 DNA sequence: TGTGCCAGTAGTAAGGTTCTAAACAGGGGCCCGAACACTGAAGCTTTCTTT.

The chain is built from TRBV24-1 and TRBJ1-5; unclear D gene. Trimming took 4 bases from V and 4 from J, leaving 4 bases between them. This CDR3 spans 12 amino acids. Germline V lookup: CDR1 KGHDR, CDR2 SFDVKD. CDR3 protein: CATSEQNQPQHF. Written as DNA, the CDR3 is TGTGCCACCAGTGAACAGAATCAGCCCCAGCATTTT.

This chain joins TRBV10-3 and TRBJ2-5, with D possibly TRBD2 on 5 matching bases. Per the germline V gene, CDR1 is ENHRY and CDR2 is SYGVKD. V shed 3 bases and J shed 4 bases, with 15 bases lying between them. This CDR3 region has 15 residues. The CDR3 coding sequence is TGTGCCATCAGTGAACTTGGGAGTAACGGAGAGACCCAGTACTTC. Translated: CAISELGSNGETQYF.

V gene TRBV4-3 combines with J gene TRBJ1-1; no definite D call. Germline V gene lookup returns CDR1 LGHNA and CDR2 YSLEER. V gave up 4 bases and J gave up 5 bases, with 14 bases separating them. CDR3 length: 14 residues. The CDR3 DNA sequence: TGCGCCAGCAGCCCCTCTCCGGGGTGGACTGAAGCTTTCTTT. Amino acids: CASSPSPGWTEAFF.

The CDR3 DNA reads TGTGCCAGCAGCGGAAGGGGAACAGGGGTATTTTACGAGCAGTACTTC. Translation: CASSGRGTGVFYEQYF. This rearrangement joins TRBV9 to TRBJ2-7, with 7 bases lining up with TRBD1. The J segment lost 4 bases and the V segment lost 3 bases, leaving 13 bases of the junction unmatched. The CDR3 runs to 16 residues. CDR1 is SGDLS, CDR2 YYNGEE, per germline.

The genes are TRBV10-3 and TRBJ2-5, with 7 bases matching TRBD2. V trimming: 7 bases; J trimming: 0 bases; junction bases outside the gene matches: 2. Germline V gene lookup returns CDR1 ENHRY and CDR2 SYGVKD. This CDR3 is built from 13 residues. In DNA, the CDR3 is TGTGCCATCAAAGCGGGGTACCAAGAGACCCAGTACTTC. This encodes CAIKAGYQETQYF.

The chain recombines TRBV4-1 with TRBJ1-2; D remains ambiguous. The CDR3 loop spans 14 amino acids. V was trimmed by 0 bases and J by 8 bases, leaving 13 bases between them. In germline, CDR1 is MGHRA, CDR2 YSYEKL. The CDR3 protein is CASSQEWSERGYTF. The CDR3 DNA is TGCGCCAGCAGCCAAGAGTGGTCAGAAAGAGGCTACACCTTC.

The J gene is TRBJ2-7, the V gene TRBV6-1; D gene ambiguous. The ends were cut back, 1 base at V and 2 bases at J, with 6 bases in the middle. The V gene's germline CDR1 is MNHNS and CDR2 SASEGT. The CDR3 has 13 amino acids. The CDR3 DNA follows: TGTGCCAGCAGTGAAGTACAGACCTACGAGCAGTACTTC. Protein sequence: CASSEVQTYEQYF.

The rearrangement joins TRBV4-1 to TRBJ2-7, with TRBD1 matching 8 bases. The ends lost 3 bases at V and 0 bases at J; junction bases unmatched: 7. Germline CDR1 reads MGHRA; CDR2 reads YSYEKL. There are 16 residues in the CDR3. Written as DNA, the CDR3 is TGCGCCAGCAGCCAGACGGACAGGGCCTTCTCCTACGAGCAGTACTTC. It specifies CASSQTDRAFSYEQYF.